The T cell receptor beta chain under discussion was sequenced for a study of response to subunit inactivated influenza vaccine. This clonotype was observed a few times. TCRdb processed the RT-PCR reads anew with MiXCR; each CDR3 protein has one entry. Of 590,000 or so distinct CDR3 sequences listed, less than 15% are singletons. Germline loops: CDR1 SNHLY, CDR2 FYNNEI. The V and J ends lost 2 bases and 12 bases respectively, with 11 bases between them. The CDR3 extends over 12 amino acids. The sequenced sample was PBMCs from blood, obtained around two weeks before vaccination. The clonotype was recovered from a man between 50 and 59 years old who received an inactivated influenza vaccine. The chain combines TRBV2 with TRBJ2-1; D unclear. The CDR3 sequence is CASSEQPPRQFF. The CDR3 DNA is TGTGCCAGCAGTGAACAACCCCCTCGGCAGTTCTTC.